This TCR beta chain originates from a study of OX40 agonist ivuxolimab in advanced cancers. Study details: Patients achieving partial responses numbered three: one hepatocellular carcinoma case and two cutaneous melanoma cases.

Libraries were prepared by immunoSEQ multiplex PCR; TCRdb keeps only in-frame clonotypes and omits some of them. The table lists around 72,000 clones, 85% to 90% of them singletons. The study's findings and limits: Relative to CD4+, CD8+ T cells held more expanded clones on average.

Trimming removed 3 bases from V and 8 bases from J, with 19 bases in between. Germline values: CDR1 LNHDA, CDR2 SQIVND (reference sequence). This CDR3 comprises 15 residues. Regarding this clone: What it recognizes is unknown.

The chain links TRBV19 to TRBJ1-1; D not resolved. The sequenced sample was CD4+ or CD8+ T cells sorted from blood, obtained in a trial of the OX40 agonist ivuxolimab. This sequence originates from an adult with an advanced solid tumor such as melanoma, head and neck, liver or kidney cancer. CDR3 sequence: CASSMRKVGRREAFF. Here the CDR3 DNA reads TGTGCCAGTAGTATGCGGAAGGTCGGGAGGAGGGAAGCTTTCTTT.